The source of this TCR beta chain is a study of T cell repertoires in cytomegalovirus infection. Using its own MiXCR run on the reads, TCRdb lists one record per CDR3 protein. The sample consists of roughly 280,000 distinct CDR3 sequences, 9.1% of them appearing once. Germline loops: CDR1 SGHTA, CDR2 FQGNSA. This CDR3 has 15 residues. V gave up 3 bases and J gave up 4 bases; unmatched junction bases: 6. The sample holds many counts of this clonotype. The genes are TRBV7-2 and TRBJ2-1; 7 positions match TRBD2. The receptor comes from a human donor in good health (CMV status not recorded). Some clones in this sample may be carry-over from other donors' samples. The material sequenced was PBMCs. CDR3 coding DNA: TGTGCCAGCAGCTTGGGTCTAGCGGAATACAATGAGCAGTTCTTC. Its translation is CASSLGLAEYNEQFF.